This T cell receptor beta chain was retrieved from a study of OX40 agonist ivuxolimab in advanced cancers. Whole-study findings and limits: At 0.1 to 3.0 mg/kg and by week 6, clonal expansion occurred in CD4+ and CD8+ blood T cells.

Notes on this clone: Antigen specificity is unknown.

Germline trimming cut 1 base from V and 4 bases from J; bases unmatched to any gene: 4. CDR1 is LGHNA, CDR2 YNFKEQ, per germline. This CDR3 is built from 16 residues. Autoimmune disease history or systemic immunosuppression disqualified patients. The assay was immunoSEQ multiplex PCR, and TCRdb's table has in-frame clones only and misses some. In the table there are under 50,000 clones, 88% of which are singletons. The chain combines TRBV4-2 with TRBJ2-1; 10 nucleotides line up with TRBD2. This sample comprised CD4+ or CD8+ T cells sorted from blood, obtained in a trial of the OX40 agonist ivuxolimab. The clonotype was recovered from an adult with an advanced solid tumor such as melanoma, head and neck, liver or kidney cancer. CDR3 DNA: TGTGCCAGCAGCCAAGGACTAGCGGGCGAGTACAATGAGCAGTTCTTC. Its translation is CASSQGLAGEYNEQFF.